This T cell receptor beta chain was found in a study of type 1 regulatory T cells. TCRdb itself ran the reads through MiXCR, one entry per CDR3 protein. The sample carries about 39,000 distinct CDR3 sequences, 12% recorded once. This clonotype was counted ten times or more. Its antigen is unknown. The germline V gene has CDR1 DFQATT and CDR2 SNEGSKA (reference sequence). The V end was cut by 3 bases, the J end by 0 bases, with 14 bases between. The CDR3 has 15 residues. The chain joins TRBV20-1 to TRBJ1-1, with no clear D. The receptor was derived from a human donor in good health. Sequencing was carried out using cultured non-Tr1 T cells, either the whole culture or a sorted T cell fraction (not recorded which). The CDR3 loop reads CSASLLQFMNTEAFF. CDR3 nucleotide sequence: TGCAGTGCTAGTCTATTACAGTTCATGAACACTGAAGCTTTCTTT.